The TCR beta chain described here comes from a study of OX40 agonist ivuxolimab in advanced cancers. CDR3 length equals 15 residues. V lost 7 bases and J 5 bases, leaving 20 bases between the germline ends. Per the germline V gene, CDR1 is MNHEY and CDR2 is SMNVEV (reference sequence). Assay used: immunoSEQ multiplex PCR; TCRdb lists only in-frame clones, some missing. The profile covers about 71,000 clones, with about 89% appearing a single time and roughly 2% taken by the ten largest. The sequencing used CD4+ or CD8+ T cells sorted from blood, collected in a trial of the OX40 agonist ivuxolimab. The V and J genes are TRBV27 and TRBJ1-2, with D maybe TRBD1 (6 bases). The sequence was obtained from an adult with an advanced solid tumor such as melanoma, head and neck, liver or kidney cancer. The CDR3 nucleotides are TGTGCCAGCACCTCGGCCGGGGGCGGATATTATGGCTACACCTTC. Residues: CASTSAGGGYYGYTF.